This T cell receptor beta chain was observed in a study of T cell responses to AZD1222 COVID-19 vaccine. Study conclusions and caveats: Baseline antibody screening turned up just six seropositive AZD1222 recipients. Repertoire collection took place solely once the T cell response had peaked.

The CDR3 extends over 13 amino acids. Germline V gene lookup returns CDR1 WNHNN and CDR2 SYGVQD (reference sequence). Trimming shortened V by 4 bases and J by 1 base, and 7 bases separated the two germline ends. For this clone: Its antigen is not identified.

Clones were read by immunoSEQ multiplex PCR, and TCRdb kept only the in-frame ones, dropping some. This repertoire shows 80,000 to 100,000 clones, around nine tenths found once; its top ten account for 4% to 5%. The sequenced sample was peripheral blood, obtained 28 days after the second AZD1222 dose. This clonotype originated in an adult who received the AZD1222 COVID-19 vaccine. The rearrangement uses TRBV10-1 and TRBJ1-1; D gene uncertain. CDR3 DNA sequence: TGCGCCAGCAGTGTGGACTGGAACACTGAAGCTTTCTTT. Encoded protein: CASSVDWNTEAFF.